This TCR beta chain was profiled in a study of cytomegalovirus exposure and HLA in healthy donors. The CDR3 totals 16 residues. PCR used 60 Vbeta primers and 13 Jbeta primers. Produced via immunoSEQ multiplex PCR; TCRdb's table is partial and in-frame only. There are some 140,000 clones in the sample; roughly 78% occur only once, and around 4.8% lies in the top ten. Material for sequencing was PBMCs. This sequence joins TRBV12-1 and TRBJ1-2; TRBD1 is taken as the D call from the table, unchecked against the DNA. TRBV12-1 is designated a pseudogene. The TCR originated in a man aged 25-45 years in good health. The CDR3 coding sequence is TGTGCCAGCCACCAACTGGGCACAACCAGAGACTATGGCTACACCTTC. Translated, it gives CASHQLGTTRDYGYTF.